This T cell receptor beta chain derives from a study of CD8+ T cells in alopecia areata (dated by TCRdb to the late 2010s). Notes on the research overall: Treated patients were enrolled in an open-label pilot trial of oral tofacitinib at 5 to 10 mg twice daily for moderate-to-severe alopecia areata. Patients stayed on tofacitinib for 6 to 18 months and then had 6 months of follow-up off drug so that delayed response and recurrence could be assessed. The SALT score, which quantifies the percentage of affected scalp surface area, was used to measure disease severity in treated patients. The study used high-throughput TCRbeta sequencing to examine T cell clonal expansion in alopecia areata, in both the C3H/HeJ mouse model and human patients. In humans, TCRbeta sequencing was performed on scalp tissue and on sorted CD4+ and CD8+ peripheral blood T cells from healthy controls and from patients with patchy or totalis/universalis alopecia areata. Patients on tofacitinib were biopsied at baseline and after 4 and 24 weeks of treatment, and several of the patients also had a later scalp biopsy. Scalp clonality was compared across normal scalp (n=4), patchy alopecia areata scalp (n=8), and alopecia totalis/universalis scalp (n=8). RNA was obtained with the PAXgene miRNA kit for fixed scalp, the miRNeasy kit for PBMCs, and the RNeasy kit for mouse skin. TCRbeta CDR3 regions were amplified by immunoSEQ multiplex PCR using 35 Vbeta forward and 13 Jbeta reverse primers. Beyond this particular receptor, the publication reports: Because the treated cohort was small and had just a single nonresponder, larger studies are needed to establish links between baseline CD8+ expansion and response. Tofacitinib significantly lowered scalp clonality and the number of expanded CD8+ clones among the top 100 scalp clones. Unlike mouse skin, where gammadelta T cells dominate, normal human skin contains resident alphabeta T cells that get sequenced too, which complicates analysis of the scalp TCR repertoire. Higher clonality and more expanded CD8+ clones were observed in lesional scalp than in normal scalp, particularly in alopecia totalis/universalis, a finding suggestive of antigenic drive. Many expanded lesional clones were found to persist in scalp and blood during tofacitinib treatment, and relapse after treatment cessation may be partly explained by this persistence. TCR sequences shared between patients were less clear than in mice, possibly partly because of HLA diversity in the patient population.

Receptor amplification or capture employed the immunoSEQ multiplex PCR assay. For TCR sequencing, RNA was extracted from every sample and reverse transcribed into cDNA to serve as template. First-strand cDNA was synthesized using SuperScript III with a 2:1 mix of oligo-dT and random hexamers. A synthetic immune receptor repertoire was used to gauge amplification bias, and whatever bias remained was removed computationally. Per the authors' processing: Raw reads were preprocessed to remove errors, and CDR3 was defined by IMGT conventions from the conserved cysteine to phenylalanine. Clonality was computed by normalizing Shannon entropy by log2 of the number of productive unique TCRs and subtracting the result from 1. CD4 or CD8 identity of scalp clones was inferred by cross-referencing scalp TCRbeta sequences with sorted blood CD4 and CD8 repertoires. TCRdb re-hosts the immuneACCESS table, in-frame sequences only. Its copies lack some clones; in the studies checked, an unresolved V gene accounts for under half of them, and the cause for the rest is not known. V, J and clone size were drawn from that table, and D and trimming were deduced from the DNA. Counted in this sample were a few hundred thousand clones; roughly two fifths of them appeared once. The top ten constitute 0.48% of the sample.

Concerning this clone: Its target antigen remains unknown. No qualities accompany the bases; no much larger clone lies one base away.

Taken with the paper, the label for treatment or condition translates to: oral pan-JAK inhibitor, 5-10 mg twice daily. From alopecia areata patients, peripheral blood was collected along with lesional scalp punch biopsies. PBMCs were separated by density centrifugation and stained for CD3, CD4 and CD8, after which CD4+ and CD8+ T cells were sorted on a FACSAria. Spanning cysteine to phenylalanine, the CDR3 consists of 15 amino acids. CDR3 DNA is the only sequence kept; it has 45 bases, read in frame from the first base. The germline V gene yields MNHEY for CDR1 and SVGAGI for CDR2. Trimming at the junction amounts to 8 bases on V and 8 bases on J, and the germline ends lie 22 bases apart.

The chain is made from TRBV6-5 and TRBJ2-1; the D gene is possibly TRBD2, with 6 bases matching. The receptor comes from a human donor with alopecia areata. The sequencing here drew on CD4+ T cells sorted from blood, taken at approximately week 31, from a patient treated with tofacitinib. The CDR3 sequence is CASSLRGAPFDEQFF. The nucleotides read TGTGCCAGCTCTTTACGCGGGGCGCCATTCGATGAGCAGTTCTTC.